This TCR beta chain was documented in a study of blood T cell repertoires in COVID-19. Study-level background: Specimens from acute and convalescent COVID-19 originated in the United States, Italy and Spain. PBMCs, B-cell-depleted T cells, or T cells provided the cDNA or gDNA that made up the material.

Original handling: Nucleated cell number was recorded as an estimate derived from reference gene primer amplification. Only in-frame clones appear in the TCRdb table, and some are missing; sequencing was by immunoSEQ multiplex PCR. For V, J and clone size, that table is used; D and trimming come from the DNA. This repertoire shows some 48,000 clones, about nine tenths found once; its top ten account for around 25%. Germline V CDR1 and CDR2: SGHTA, FQGNSA. The CDR3 has 16 residues. Trimming took 6 bases from V and 1 from J; bases not matched to a gene: 8. This receptor was identified in a woman older than 75 in a cohort sampled during active or convalescent COVID-19. Sequencing input: peripheral blood. V gene TRBV7-2 combines with J gene TRBJ1-3, with 8 bases that match TRBD1. CDR3 bases: TGTGCCAGCAGACGTCCCGGGACAGGTTCTGGAAACACCATATATTTT. Residues: CASRRPGTGSGNTIYF.